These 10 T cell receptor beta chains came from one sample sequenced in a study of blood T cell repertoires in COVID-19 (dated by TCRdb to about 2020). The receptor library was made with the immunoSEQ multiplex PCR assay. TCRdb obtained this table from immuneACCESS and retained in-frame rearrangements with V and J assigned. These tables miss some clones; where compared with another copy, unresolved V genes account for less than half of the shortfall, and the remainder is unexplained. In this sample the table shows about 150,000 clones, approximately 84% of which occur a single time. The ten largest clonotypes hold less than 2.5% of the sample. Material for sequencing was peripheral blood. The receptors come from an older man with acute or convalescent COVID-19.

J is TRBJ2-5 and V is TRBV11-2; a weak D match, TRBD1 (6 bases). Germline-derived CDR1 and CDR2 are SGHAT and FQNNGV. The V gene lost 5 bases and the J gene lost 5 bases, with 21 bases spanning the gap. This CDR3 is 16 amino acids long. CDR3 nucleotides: TGTGCCAGCAGCGAGATATTGACAGGCGTAGCGGAGACCCAGTACTTC. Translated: CASSEILTGVAETQYF.

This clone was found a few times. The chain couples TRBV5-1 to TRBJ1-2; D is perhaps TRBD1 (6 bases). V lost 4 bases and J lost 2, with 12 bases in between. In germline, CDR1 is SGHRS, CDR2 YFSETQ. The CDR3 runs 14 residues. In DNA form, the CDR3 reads TGCGCCAGCAGCCCCCTCACAGGGAACTATGGCTACACCTTC. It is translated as CASSPLTGNYGYTF.

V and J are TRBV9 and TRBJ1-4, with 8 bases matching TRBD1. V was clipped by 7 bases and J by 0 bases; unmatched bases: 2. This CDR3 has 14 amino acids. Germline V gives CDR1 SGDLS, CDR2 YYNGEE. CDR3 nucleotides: TGTGCCAGCGCAGGGGGCGCAACTAATGAAAAACTGTTTTTT. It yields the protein CASAGGATNEKLFF.

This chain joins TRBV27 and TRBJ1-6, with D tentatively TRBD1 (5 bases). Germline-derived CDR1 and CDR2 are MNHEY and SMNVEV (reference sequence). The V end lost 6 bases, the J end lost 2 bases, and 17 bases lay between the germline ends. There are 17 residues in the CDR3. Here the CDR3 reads CASSRWDGLPYNSPLHF. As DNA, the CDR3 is TGTGCCAGCAGCCGATGGGACGGACTACCCTATAATTCACCCCTCCACTTT.

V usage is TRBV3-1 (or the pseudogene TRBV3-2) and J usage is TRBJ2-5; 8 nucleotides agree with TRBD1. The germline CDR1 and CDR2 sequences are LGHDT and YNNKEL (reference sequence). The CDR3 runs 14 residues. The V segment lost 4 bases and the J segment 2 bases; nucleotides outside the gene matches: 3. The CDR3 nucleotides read TGTGCCAGCAGCCGACAGGGGCCACAAGAGACCCAGTACTTC. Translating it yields CASSRQGPQETQYF.

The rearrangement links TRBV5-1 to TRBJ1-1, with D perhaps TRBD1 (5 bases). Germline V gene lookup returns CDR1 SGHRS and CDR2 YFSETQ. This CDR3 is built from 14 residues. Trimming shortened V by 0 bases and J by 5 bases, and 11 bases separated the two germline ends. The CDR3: CASSLAGLRTEAFF. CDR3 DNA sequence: TGCGCCAGCAGCTTGGCAGGGTTACGGACTGAAGCTTTCTTT.

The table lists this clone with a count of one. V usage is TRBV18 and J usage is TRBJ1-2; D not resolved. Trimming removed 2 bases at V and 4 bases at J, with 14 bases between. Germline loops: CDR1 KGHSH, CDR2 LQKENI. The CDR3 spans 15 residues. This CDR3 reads CASSPASPKIYGYTF. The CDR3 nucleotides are TGTGCCAGCTCACCAGCGTCCCCGAAAATCTATGGCTACACCTTC.

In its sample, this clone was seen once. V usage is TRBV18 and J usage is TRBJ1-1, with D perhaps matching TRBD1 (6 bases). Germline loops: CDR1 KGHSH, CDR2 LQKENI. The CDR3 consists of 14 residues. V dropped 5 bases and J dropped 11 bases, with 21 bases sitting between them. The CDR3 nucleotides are TGTGCCAGCTCATTACTGGACAGCAGCTCAGAGGCTTTCTTT. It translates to CASSLLDSSSEAFF.

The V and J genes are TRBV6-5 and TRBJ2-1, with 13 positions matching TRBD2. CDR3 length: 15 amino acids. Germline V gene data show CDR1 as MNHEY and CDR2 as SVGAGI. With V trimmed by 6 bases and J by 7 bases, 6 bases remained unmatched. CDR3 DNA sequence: TGTGCCAGCAGCCAACTAGCGGGAGGGCCAAATGAGCAGTTCTTC. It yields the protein CASSQLAGGPNEQFF.

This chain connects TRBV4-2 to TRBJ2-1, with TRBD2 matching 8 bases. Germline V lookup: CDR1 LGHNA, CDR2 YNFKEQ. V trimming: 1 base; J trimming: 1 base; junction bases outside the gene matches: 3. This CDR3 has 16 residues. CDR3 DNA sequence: TGTGCCAGCAGCCAAGGGGCTAGCGGGTCCTACAATGAGCAGTTCTTC. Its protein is CASSQGASGSYNEQFF.